The 25 T cell receptor beta chains below come from one sample, sequenced in a study of response to subunit inactivated influenza vaccine. Each CDR3 protein is one row after TCRdb ran MiXCR on the RT-PCR reads. This sample has around 760,000 distinct CDR3 sequences, with roughly 13% found just once. Sequenced material: PBMCs from blood, taken around two weeks before vaccination. These receptors were taken from a man aged 50-59 years who received an inactivated influenza vaccine.

The CDR3 region is CASSSSASEQFF. Written as DNA, the CDR3 is TGTGCCAGCAGCTCCTCTGCAAGTGAGCAGTTCTTC. This sequence joins TRBV5-5 and TRBJ2-1; D call uncertain. The germline V and J ends were trimmed by 3 bases and 9 bases, with 10 bases remaining between them. This CDR3 spans 12 amino acids. The germline V gene has CDR1 SGHKS and CDR2 YYEKEE (reference sequence).

This clonotype was seen a handful of times. V usage is TRBV28 and J usage is TRBJ1-5; D is ambiguous. Germline V gene data show CDR1 as MDHEN and CDR2 as SYDVKM. CDR3 length: 15 amino acids. V lost 3 bases to trimming and J lost 1 base, with 10 bases between them. Here the CDR3 reads CASSFLGMSNQPQHF. The CDR3 nucleotides are TGTGCCAGCAGTTTTTTGGGAATGAGCAATCAGCCCCAGCATTTT.

In its sample, this clonotype was seen a few times. The chain links TRBV7-9 to TRBJ1-1; no firm D call. The V end lost 5 bases, the J end lost 3 bases, and 13 bases lay between the germline ends. CDR1 is SEHNR and CDR2 is FQNEAQ in the germline V gene (reference sequence). The CDR3 has 14 residues. The CDR3 loop is CASSQAVGDTEAFF. CDR3 in DNA: TGTGCCAGCAGCCAAGCCGTCGGGGACACTGAAGCTTTCTTT.

The chain links TRBV4-2 to TRBJ2-5, with 7 nucleotides matching TRBD2. The CDR3 sequence is 17 residues long. Per the germline V gene, CDR1 is LGHNA and CDR2 is YNFKEQ. V trimming: 1 base; J trimming: 5 bases; junction bases outside the gene matches: 13. CDR3 sequence: CASSQVERGVFSETQYF. The CDR3, as DNA: TGTGCCAGCAGCCAAGTGGAACGGGGGGTATTTAGCGAGACCCAGTACTTC.

In its sample, this clonotype was seen many times. This chain uses TRBV7-2 with TRBJ2-3; 12 nucleotides match TRBD2. The CDR3 extends over 15 amino acids. The germline V gene encodes CDR1 SGHTA and CDR2 FQGNSA. The J segment lost 3 bases and the V segment lost 6 bases, leaving 4 bases of the junction unmatched. The CDR3 coding sequence is TGTGCCAGCAGACAAGGACTAGCGGGGACAGATACGCAGTATTTT. Its protein product is CASRQGLAGTDTQYF.

This clonotype was seen only a few times. The genes are TRBV4-3 and TRBJ2-2, with D perhaps matching TRBD2 (5 bases). Trimming pared 0 bases from V and 6 bases from J, leaving 20 bases between. This CDR3 comprises 18 residues. Germline CDR1 LGHNA, CDR2 YSLEER. The CDR3 DNA sequence: TGCGCCAGCAGCCAAGATCGGGGAGCCCGGGTCTCGGCCGGGGAGCTGTTTTTT. This gives the protein CASSQDRGARVSAGELFF.

This clonotype was counted between two and nine times. The V gene is TRBV5-6, the J gene TRBJ2-1; tentatively, D is TRBD1 or TRBD2 (6 bases each). This CDR3 is 15 amino acids long. V was shortened by 3 bases and J by 7 bases, with 17 bases between the two germline ends. The V gene's germline CDR1 is SGHDT and CDR2 YYEEEE. CDR3 sequence reads: CASSSEGVSWNEQFF. The DNA of the CDR3 is TGTGCCAGCAGCTCGGAGGGGGTCTCTTGGAATGAGCAGTTCTTC.

This clonotype was recorded a few times. This rearrangement joins TRBV7-8 to TRBJ2-7; 13 bases align to TRBD2. There are 18 residues in the CDR3. J lost 6 bases, V lost 1 base, and 12 bases had no gene match. In germline, CDR1 is SGHVS, CDR2 FQNEAQ. In DNA, the CDR3 is TGTGCCAGCAGCTTAGTGTCGACTAGCGGGAGGAAAGAACGCGAGCAGTACTTC. As protein: CASSLVSTSGRKEREQYF.

This chain joins TRBV7-2 and TRBJ2-2, with 7 nucleotides matching TRBD1. CDR3 length equals 14 residues. The junction had 5 bases not matched to a gene; V was cut back by 6 bases and J by 4 bases. Germline CDR1 and CDR2: SGHTA and FQGNSA. In DNA form, the CDR3 reads TGTGCCAGCAGAGAGGGACAGATCACCGGGGAGCTGTTTTTT. Translated: CASREGQITGELFF.

The genes are TRBV4-3 and TRBJ2-7; tentatively, D is TRBD2 (6 bases). Germline CDR1 is LGHNA and CDR2 is YSLEER. This CDR3 is built from 14 residues. V lost 1 base and J 7 bases, leaving 14 bases between the germline ends. The CDR3 DNA reads as TGCGCCAGCAGCCAAGCTCCCAGGGCGGGGGAGCAGTACTTC. Residues: CASSQAPRAGEQYF.

The chain has TRBV4-3 and TRBJ2-7; TRBD1 agrees at 9 bases. V shed 3 bases, J shed 5 bases, and the junction held 11 bases outside the gene matches. CDR3 length: 16 amino acids. Germline CDR1 reads LGHNA; CDR2 reads YSLEER. The CDR3 DNA reads TGCGCCAGCAGCCAGACTTGGACAGGGGCAGCTGACGAGCAGTACTTC. This encodes CASSQTWTGAADEQYF.

V and J are TRBV7-8 and TRBJ2-7; possibly TRBD1 or TRBD2 for D (5 bases each). V was shortened by 5 bases and J by 0 bases, with 17 bases between the two germline ends. Germline CDR1 and CDR2: SGHVS and FQNEAQ. The CDR3 has 16 amino acids. The CDR3 DNA follows: TGTGCCAGCAGCCGAACCCGGGACCCGAGCTCCTACGAGCAGTACTTC. This sequence encodes CASSRTRDPSSYEQYF.

V is TRBV4-1 and J is TRBJ1-3; no clear D gene. Germline CDR1 and CDR2: MGHRA and YSYEKL. The CDR3 has 15 residues. V was clipped by 4 bases and J by 3 bases, with 13 bases between them. The CDR3 coding sequence is TGCGCCAGCAGCCGCGGAGCTTTATATGGAAACACCATATATTTT. Amino acid sequence: CASSRGALYGNTIYF.

This clonotype came up a few times. The rearrangement links TRBV20-1 to TRBJ2-1; D tentatively fits TRBD1 or TRBD2 (6 bases each). Per the germline V gene, CDR1 is DFQATT and CDR2 is SNEGSKA (reference sequence). The V end was cut by 5 bases, the J end by 9 bases, with 14 bases between. This CDR3 has 12 amino acids. The CDR3 region has the DNA TGCAGTGCTTACGGGGGCCCTAGTGAGCAGTTCTTC. Translated, it gives CSAYGGPSEQFF.

With regard to this clonotype: One end of the junction varies from germline; a read error may be responsible. This chain joins TRBV12-3 or TRBV12-4 and TRBJ1-4; D not certain. The CDR3 totals 15 residues. CDR3 sequence reads: CASSYALTTSEKLFF. Here the CDR3 DNA reads TGTGCCAGCAGTTATGCGTTAACAACTAGTGAAAAACTGTTTTTT.

V is TRBV24-1 and J is TRBJ2-3, with D possibly called TRBD1 or TRBD2 (5 bases each). The germline V and J ends were trimmed by 4 bases and 2 bases, with 18 bases remaining between them. CDR1 and CDR2 from the germline V gene are KGHDR and SFDVKD. The CDR3 runs 17 residues. Here the CDR3 DNA reads TGTGCCACCAGTGACCGGCCGGGACGGATAACCACAGATACGCAGTATTTT. Residues: CATSDRPGRITTDTQYF.

The table lists this clonotype with a few counts. The CDR3 sequence: CASSVLQGAGELFF. In nucleotides, the CDR3 is TGTGCCAGCAGTGTCCTCCAGGGTGCCGGGGAGCTGTTTTTT. V is TRBV2 and J is TRBJ2-2, with D perhaps matching TRBD1 (5 bases). V was clipped by 4 bases and J by 6 bases, with 12 bases between them. The CDR3 contains 14 residues. Germline V gene sequence: CDR1 SNHLY, CDR2 FYNNEI.

This clonotype has more than one count but fewer than ten. The chain recombines TRBV6-2 or TRBV6-3 with TRBJ1-1; D not resolved. Germline lookup yields CDR1 MNHEY and CDR2 SVGEGT. V shed 0 bases and J shed 6 bases, with 11 bases lying between them. CDR3 length: 14 residues. CDR3 nucleotide sequence: TGTGCCAGCAGTTACTCGAGTGGAACACCTGAAGCTTTCTTT. Residues: CASSYSSGTPEAFF.

Ten or more counts support this clonotype. The chain combines TRBV25-1 with TRBJ2-3; TRBD2 matches at 14 bases. Germline V lookup: CDR1 MGHDK, CDR2 SYGVNS. Trimming at V came to 4 bases and at J to 1 base, leaving 4 bases not matched to a gene. There are 17 residues in the CDR3. CDR3 residues: CASSAGLAGGRTDTQYF. The CDR3 bases are TGTGCCAGCAGTGCCGGACTAGCGGGAGGTCGCACAGATACGCAGTATTTT.

The chain uses TRBV11-1 and TRBJ2-3; tentative D call: TRBD1 (5 bases). The V gene's germline CDR1 is SGHAT and CDR2 FQDESV (reference sequence). V was shortened by 3 bases and J by 2 bases, with 15 bases between the two germline ends. The CDR3 covers 16 residues. The CDR3, as DNA: TGTGCCAGCAGCTTTGGTCAGGGCAGAGACACAGATACGCAGTATTTT. It codes for CASSFGQGRDTDTQYF.

This clonotype was found a few times. The V and J genes are TRBV27 and TRBJ2-7; TRBD1 or TRBD2 may be the D gene (5 bases each). CDR3 length: 15 residues. Germline assignment: CDR1 MNHEY and CDR2 SMNVEV (reference sequence). Trimming stripped 5 bases from V and 4 bases from J, with 18 bases between. Here the CDR3 reads CASSISGTLSYEQYF. The CDR3 DNA follows: TGTGCCAGCAGTATCTCCGGGACGCTCAGTTACGAGCAGTACTTC.

In its sample, this clonotype was seen a few times. The chain couples TRBV7-3 to TRBJ1-1; D perhaps matches TRBD1 (6 bases). This CDR3 is 13 amino acids long. The V end was cut by 6 bases, the J end by 4 bases, with 12 bases between. The germline V gene encodes CDR1 SGHTA and CDR2 FQGTGA. CDR3 sequence: CASRTKGGTEAFF. CDR3 DNA: TGTGCCAGCAGGACGAAGGGGGGCACTGAAGCTTTCTTT.

The chain has TRBV19 and TRBJ1-5, with no clear D. Trimming pared 2 bases from V and 7 bases from J, leaving 9 bases between. Germline V lookup: CDR1 LNHDA, CDR2 SQIVND (reference sequence). This CDR3 has 13 amino acids. The CDR3 DNA sequence: TGTGCCAGTAGTATAAGGTTCAGCCAGCCCCAGCATTTT. This translates into CASSIRFSQPQHF.

V and J are TRBV12-3 or TRBV12-4 and TRBJ2-4; 8 bases line up with TRBD1. The CDR3 is made up of 21 amino acids. V was clipped by 0 bases and J by 1 base; unmatched bases: 17. CDR3 DNA: TGTGCCAGCAGTTTAGCGACTCGGGGATACAGGGGGGACGAGGCCAAAAACATTCAGTACTTC. Amino acids: CASSLATRGYRGDEAKNIQYF.

The rearrangement uses TRBV11-2 and TRBJ2-3; perhaps D is TRBD1 or TRBD2 (5 bases each). Between the trimmed V and J ends, which lost 3 bases and 1 base, there was a span of 11 bases. The CDR3 runs 15 residues. The germline gives CDR1 SGHAT, CDR2 FQNNGV. The CDR3 reads CASSFREMGTDTQYF. CDR3 coding DNA: TGTGCCAGCAGCTTCAGGGAGATGGGCACAGATACGCAGTATTTT.